This T cell receptor delta chain was identified during a study of gamma-delta T cells after stem cell transplantation. TCRdb re-identified clones in the RT-PCR reads via CATT. The table lists about 1,300 delta-chain clones, around a tenth of them singletons. The length of the CDR3 is 23 residues. The germline V and J ends were trimmed by 4 bases and 0 bases, with 36 bases remaining between them. In germline, CDR1 is TSWWSYY, CDR2 QGS. About this clone: At residue 14, the DNA translation does not agree with TCRdb's protein; the protein displayed here is the one encoded by the DNA.

The sample consisted of gamma-delta T cells. The chain employs TRDV1 and TRDJ1; D possibly corresponds to TRDD3 (6 bases). The sequence was obtained from a human donor. It is not recorded whose cells these are; they may come from a transplant donor. CDR3 DNA: TGTGCTCTTGGGGTTATTAGTCCCGGAAAAACCTACTGGGTGATACAGTACACCGATAAACTCATCTTT. Amino acids: CALGVISPGKTYWVIQYTDKLIF.